A single T cell receptor beta chain is shown here with its context. This record belongs to a study of post-analysis software for immune sequencing data. Prepared libraries of TCR beta cDNA carried unique molecular identifiers. Researchers reported a few hundred thousand cDNA molecules coming from around 1 to 9.1 million T cells. MiXCR was run by TCRdb on the PCR reads, yielding one entry per CDR3 protein. The table shows over 700,000 distinct CDR3 sequences, with about 32% occurring only once. The sample comprised blood. The TCR comes from a girl between 10 and 17 years old with multiple sclerosis.

The chain's CDR3 is CASTRSGGLADTQYF. The CDR3 coding sequence is TGTGCCAGCACTCGAAGCGGGGGGCTCGCAGATACGCAGTATTTT. The gene calls are TRBV7-2 and TRBJ2-3; 9 nucleotides line up with TRBD2. The CDR3 sequence is 15 residues long. Germline lookup yields CDR1 SGHTA and CDR2 FQGNSA. V lost 7 bases to trimming and J lost 4 bases; unmatched junction nucleotides: 9.